The clone carrying this TCR beta chain is a singleton in its sample. Its antigen is unidentified. Cell sorting was applied to PBMCs, and CD4+ and CD8+ T cells were collected. The record originates from a study of CD8+ T cells in alopecia areata. General study findings and limits: For lesional scalp, especially alopecia totalis/universalis, clonality was higher than in normal scalp.

It was cDNA, reverse transcribed from extracted RNA, that served as the sequencing template. Sequencing was performed with immunoSEQ multiplex PCR; in TCRdb, only in-frame clones are kept and a portion is missing. Among 150,000 to 200,000 clones listed, 50% to 60% were seen once. This sequence originates from a human donor in good health. The sequencing sample was made of CD4+ T cells sorted from blood.

The CDR3 DNA reads as TGTGCCAGCAGTGAAGGGTGGGGACAGGGGGCGACCTATGGCTACACCTTC. This codes for CASSEGWGQGATYGYTF. The genes are TRBV2 and TRBJ1-2, with 12 bases fitting TRBD1. Germline V lookup: CDR1 SNHLY, CDR2 FYNNEI. V gave up 1 base and J gave up 4 bases; unmatched junction bases: 7. The CDR3 spans 17 residues.